These 6 T cell receptor beta chains were sequenced from one sample in a study of shared clonotypes between healthy human individuals. Profiling relied on immunoSEQ multiplex PCR, and the TCRdb table lists in-frame clones only, not all of them. The table has 950,000 to 1,100,000 clones, around 74% seen once. Sequenced input: memory CD4+ T cells sorted from blood. Described subset: CD45RA-negative fraction. The receptors originated from a man younger than 30 in good health.

The rearrangement joins TRBV4-1 to TRBJ1-2; D ambiguous. This CDR3 has 15 amino acids. V was clipped by 0 bases and J by 5 bases, with 13 bases between them. CDR1 is MGHRA and CDR2 is YSYEKL in the germline V gene. The CDR3 is CASSQEQSPRYGYTF. As DNA, the CDR3 is TGCGCCAGCAGCCAAGAACAGTCTCCAAGGTATGGCTACACCTTC.

This rearrangement joins TRBV4-3 to TRBJ1-4, with D possibly being TRBD1 (5 bases). This CDR3 has 15 residues. Germline V gene data show CDR1 as LGHNA and CDR2 as YSLEER. Trimming stripped 1 base from V and 5 bases from J, with 11 bases between. The CDR3, as DNA: TGCGCCAGCAGCCAAGGAAACGGGGGGAATGAAAAACTGTTTTTT. Encoded protein: CASSQGNGGNEKLFF.

J is TRBJ1-1 and V is TRBV6-5, with a tentative D call TRBD1 (6 bases). The germline gives CDR1 MNHEY, CDR2 SVGAGI. Trimming pared 6 bases from V and 5 bases from J, leaving 13 bases between. CDR3 length: 13 amino acids. CDR3: CASRITGTTEAFF. The CDR3 DNA is TGTGCCAGCAGGATAACAGGGACTACTGAAGCTTTCTTT.

The rearrangement uses TRBV11-2 and TRBJ2-5, with D possibly TRBD1 on 5 matching bases. This CDR3 is 14 amino acids long. The germline V gene encodes CDR1 SGHAT and CDR2 FQNNGV. The V end lost 4 bases, the J end lost 5 bases, and 14 bases lay between the germline ends. The CDR3 is CASSYSWGQETQYF. The CDR3 DNA reads TGTGCCAGCAGCTATAGTTGGGGCCAGGAGACCCAGTACTTC.

This CDR3 reads CASSQGMGGTDTQYF. CDR3 nucleotide sequence: TGCGCCAGCAGCCAAGGTATGGGGGGCACAGATACGCAGTATTTT. The chain uses TRBV4-1 and TRBJ2-3, with D possibly called TRBD1 or TRBD2 (5 bases each). Germline loops: CDR1 MGHRA, CDR2 YSYEKL. The CDR3 runs to 15 residues. V was trimmed by 1 base and J by 1 base, leaving 9 bases between them.

This rearrangement joins TRBV7-9 to TRBJ2-2; the D call may be TRBD1 or TRBD2 (5 bases each). Germline CDR1 reads SEHNR; CDR2 reads FQNEAQ (reference sequence). The CDR3 is made up of 12 amino acids. The V and J ends lost 7 bases and 7 bases respectively, with 10 bases between them. The CDR3 protein is CASTRGVGELFF. For the CDR3, the DNA is TGTGCCAGCACCCGAGGGGTCGGGGAGCTGTTTTTT.